The 10 T cell receptor beta chains listed next were all sequenced from one sample in a study of T cells in Graves' hyperthyroidism and ophthalmopathy. Using RNA transcripts as the source, TCR beta CDR3 regions were amplified. The HTBI primer set was used in a first-round RT-PCR of the TCR CDR3. MiXCR, run by TCRdb on the multiplex PCR reads, gives a single entry per CDR3 protein. The sample yields hundreds of thousands of distinct CDR3 sequences, about 15% seen once. Sequenced sample: blood. The receptors here all came from a woman between 18 and 29 years old with Graves' hyperthyroidism that later progressed to Graves' ophthalmopathy.

This clonotype was seen a handful of times. The genes are TRBV7-9 and TRBJ1-2; TRBD1 matches 9 bases. This CDR3 spans 14 amino acids. The germline CDR1 and CDR2 sequences are SEHNR and FQNEAQ (reference sequence). V lost 5 bases and J lost 7; bases outside the gene matches: 8. In DNA form, the CDR3 reads TGTGCCAGCAGCCCCATCACAGGGGGCTCTGGCTACACCTTC. Encoded protein: CASSPITGGSGYTF.

In this sample, this clonotype turned up a few times. This chain connects TRBV12-3 or TRBV12-4 to TRBJ2-3, with D unclear. CDR3 size: 16 residues. The V end lost 2 bases, the J end lost 0 bases, and 12 bases lay between the germline ends. The chain's CDR3 is CASSLWNGRSTDTQYF. The CDR3 DNA reads as TGTGCCAGCAGTTTATGGAACGGACGTAGCACAGATACGCAGTATTTT.

This clonotype was seen a handful of times. The chain has TRBV6-2 or TRBV6-3 and TRBJ2-2, with a possible D match to TRBD1 (5 bases). CDR3 length: 14 residues. V lost 2 bases, J lost 3 bases, and 7 bases lay in between. Germline CDR1 is MNHEY and CDR2 is SVGEGT. The DNA of the CDR3 is TGTGCCAGCAGTTACCCCAGGGACACCGGGGAGCTGTTTTTT. Residues: CASSYPRDTGELFF.

This clonotype was detected ten times or more. The rearrangement uses TRBV5-1 and TRBJ1-4; 7 nucleotides match TRBD1. Germline-derived CDR1 and CDR2 are SGHRS and YFSETQ. This CDR3 is built from 17 residues. V was pared by 4 bases and J by 8 bases, with 17 bases of the junction left unmatched. CDR3 residues: CASSPQESTGFGEKLFF. In DNA, the CDR3 is TGCGCCAGCAGCCCACAGGAATCGACAGGGTTTGGGGAAAAACTGTTTTTT.

The rearrangement links TRBV27 to TRBJ2-1; D is unresolved. Trimming shortened V by 3 bases and J by 15 bases, and 12 bases separated the two germline ends. CDR1 is MNHEY and CDR2 is SMNVEV in the germline V gene (reference sequence). This CDR3 is built from 11 residues. The CDR3 DNA reads as TGTGCCAGCAGTTTTAGAGGTGCGGCGTTCTTC. Its protein is CASSFRGAAFF.

The rearrangement joins TRBV27 to TRBJ2-2; TRBD1 agrees at 7 bases. Germline CDR1 reads MNHEY; CDR2 reads SMNVEV (reference sequence). The CDR3 has 15 residues. V lost 1 base and J lost 1; bases outside the gene matches: 0. CDR3 residues: CASSLWTGNTGELFF. Here the CDR3 DNA reads TGTGCCAGCAGTTTATGGACAGGGAACACCGGGGAGCTGTTTTTT.

This clonotype was detected only a few times. CDR3 loop: CSASRDSSYEQYF. For the CDR3, the DNA is TGCAGTGCTTCAAGGGACTCCTCCTACGAGCAGTACTTC. This chain uses TRBV20-1 with TRBJ2-7; a weak D match, TRBD2 (6 bases). V gave up 5 bases and J gave up 0 bases, with 11 bases separating them. The CDR3 has 13 amino acids. Germline V gives CDR1 DFQATT, CDR2 SNEGSKA (reference sequence).

This clonotype was seen many times. This sequence joins TRBV11-3 and TRBJ1-1, with D unclear. The CDR3 consists of 13 residues. The V gene lost 0 bases and the J gene lost 10 bases, with 12 bases spanning the gap. In germline, CDR1 is SGHNT, CDR2 YENEEA. The CDR3 DNA sequence: TGTGCCAGCAGCTTAGATATGGCGGCCCCAGCTTTCTTT. Its translation is CASSLDMAAPAFF. Using reference TRBV11-3 and TRBJ1-1 for the parts outside the CDR3, the full variable domain is EAGVVQSPRYKIIEKKQPVAFWCNPISGHNTLYWYLQNLGQGPELLIRYENEEAVDDSQLPKDRFSAERLKGVDSTLKIQPAELGDSAVYLCASSLDMAAPAFFGQGTRLTVV.

Notes on this clonotype: Compared with germline, one end of the junction differs, possibly owing to a read error. This chain uses TRBV11-3 with TRBJ1-2; D remains ambiguous. Germline V gene sequence: CDR1 SGHNT, CDR2 YENEEA. This CDR3 spans 14 amino acids. CDR3 nucleotides: TGTGCCAGCAGTTTTGAGGCGGGCTTTGTTGGCTACACTTTC. Its protein is CASSFEAGFVGYTF.

This clonotype appeared a few times. The genes are TRBV10-3 and TRBJ2-1; possibly TRBD2 for D (5 bases). The V gene's germline CDR1 is ENHRY and CDR2 SYGVKD. The ends were cut back, 6 bases at V and 4 bases at J, with 16 bases in the middle. The CDR3 sequence is 15 residues long. The CDR3 loop is CAISLTGGQYNEQFF. CDR3 DNA sequence: TGTGCCATCAGCCTGACTGGCGGGCAGTACAATGAGCAGTTCTTC.